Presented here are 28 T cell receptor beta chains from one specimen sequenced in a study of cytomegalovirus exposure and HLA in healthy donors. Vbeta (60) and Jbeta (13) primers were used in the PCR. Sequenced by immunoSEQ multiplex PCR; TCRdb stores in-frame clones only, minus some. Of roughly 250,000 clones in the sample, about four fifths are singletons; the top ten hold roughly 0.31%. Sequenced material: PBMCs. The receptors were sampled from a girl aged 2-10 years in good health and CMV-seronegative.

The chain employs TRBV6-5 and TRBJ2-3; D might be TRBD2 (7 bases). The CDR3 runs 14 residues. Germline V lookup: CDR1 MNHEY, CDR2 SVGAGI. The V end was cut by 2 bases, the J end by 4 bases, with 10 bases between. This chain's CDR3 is CASSYRGAPDTQYF. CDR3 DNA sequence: TGTGCCAGCAGTTACCGGGGGGCCCCAGATACGCAGTATTTT.

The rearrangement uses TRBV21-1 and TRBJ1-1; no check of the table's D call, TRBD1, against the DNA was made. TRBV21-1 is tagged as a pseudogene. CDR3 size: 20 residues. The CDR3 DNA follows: TGTGCCAGCAGCACCAACGGGACAGGGGGCTTATGTGGACCGAGGACTGAAGCTTTCTTT. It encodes CASSTNGTGGLCGPRTEAFF.

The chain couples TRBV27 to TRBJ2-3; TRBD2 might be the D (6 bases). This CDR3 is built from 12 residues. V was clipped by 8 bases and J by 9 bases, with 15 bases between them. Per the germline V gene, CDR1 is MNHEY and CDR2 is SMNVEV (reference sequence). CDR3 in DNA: TGTGCCAGCGGGTACGGGGGAGACACGCAGTATTTT. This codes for CASGYGGDTQYF.

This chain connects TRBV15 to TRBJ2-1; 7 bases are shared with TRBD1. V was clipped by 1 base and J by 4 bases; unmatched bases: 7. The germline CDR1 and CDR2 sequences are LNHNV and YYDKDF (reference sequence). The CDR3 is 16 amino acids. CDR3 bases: TGTGCCACCAGCAGAGTTCCCGGGACAGCTTACAATGAGCAGTTCTTC. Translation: CATSRVPGTAYNEQFF.

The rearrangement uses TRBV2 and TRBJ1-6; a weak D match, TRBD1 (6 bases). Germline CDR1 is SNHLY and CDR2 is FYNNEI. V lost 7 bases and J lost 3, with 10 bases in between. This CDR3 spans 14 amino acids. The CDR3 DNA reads TGTGCCAGCAATGGGGGACACTATAATTCACCCCTCCACTTT. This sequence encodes CASNGGHYNSPLHF.

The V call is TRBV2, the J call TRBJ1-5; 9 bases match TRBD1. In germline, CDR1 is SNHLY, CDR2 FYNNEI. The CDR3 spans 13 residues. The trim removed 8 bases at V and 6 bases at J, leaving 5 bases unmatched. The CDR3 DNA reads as TGTGCCAGCTCCGGACAGGGGAGTCAGCCCCAGCATTTT. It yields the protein CASSGQGSQPQHF.

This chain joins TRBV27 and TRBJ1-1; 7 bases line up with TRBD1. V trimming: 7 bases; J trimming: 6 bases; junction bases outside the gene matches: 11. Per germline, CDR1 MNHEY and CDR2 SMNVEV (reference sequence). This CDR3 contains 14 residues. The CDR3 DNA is TGTGCCAGCACGTCCGGGGCCAGGGGGGCTGAAGCTTTCTTT. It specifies CASTSGARGAEAFF.

The CDR3 bases are TGTGCCAGCAGTGAAGCGACACGGGGGCAAGAGACCCAGTACTTC. Protein: CASSEATRGQETQYF. This chain uses TRBV2 with TRBJ2-5, with D perhaps TRBD2 (6 bases). Germline CDR1 is SNHLY and CDR2 is FYNNEI. V was clipped by 0 bases and J by 2 bases, with 10 bases between them. The CDR3 is 15 residues long.

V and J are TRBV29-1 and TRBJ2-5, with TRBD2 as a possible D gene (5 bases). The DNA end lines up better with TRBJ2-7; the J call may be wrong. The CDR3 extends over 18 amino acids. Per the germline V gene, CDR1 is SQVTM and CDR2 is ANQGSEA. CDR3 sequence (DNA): TGCAGCGTTGAGTCCCCCGGCTTCGGCGGACTGGAGACATACGAGCAGTACTTC. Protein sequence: CSVESPGFGGLETYEQYF.

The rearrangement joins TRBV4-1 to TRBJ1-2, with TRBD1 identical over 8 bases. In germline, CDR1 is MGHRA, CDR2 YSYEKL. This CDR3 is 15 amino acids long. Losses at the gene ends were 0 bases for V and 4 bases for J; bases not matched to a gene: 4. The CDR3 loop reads CASSQDRQGTYGYTF. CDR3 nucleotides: TGCGCCAGCAGCCAAGATCGACAGGGGACCTATGGCTACACCTTC.

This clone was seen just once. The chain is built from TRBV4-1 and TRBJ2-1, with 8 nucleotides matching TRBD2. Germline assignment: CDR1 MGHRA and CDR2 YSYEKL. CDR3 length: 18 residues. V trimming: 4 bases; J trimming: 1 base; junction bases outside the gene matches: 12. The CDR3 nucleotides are TGCGCCAGCAGCCTATCGAGGGGCGGGGGGAGTTCCTACAATGAGCAGTTCTTC. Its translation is CASSLSRGGGSSYNEQFF.

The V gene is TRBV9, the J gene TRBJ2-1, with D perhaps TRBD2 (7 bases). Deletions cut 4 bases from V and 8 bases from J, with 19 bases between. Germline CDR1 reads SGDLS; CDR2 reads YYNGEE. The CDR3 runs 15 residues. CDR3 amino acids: CASSQGGVGGDEQFF. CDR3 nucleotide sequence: TGTGCCAGCAGCCAAGGCGGGGTAGGGGGGGATGAGCAGTTCTTC.

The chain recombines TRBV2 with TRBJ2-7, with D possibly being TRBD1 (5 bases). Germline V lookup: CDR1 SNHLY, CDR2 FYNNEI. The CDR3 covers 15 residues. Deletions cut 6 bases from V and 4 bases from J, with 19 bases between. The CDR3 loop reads CASRKGVAAGYEQYF. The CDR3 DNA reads TGTGCCAGCAGGAAAGGGGTGGCCGCTGGGTACGAGCAGTACTTC.

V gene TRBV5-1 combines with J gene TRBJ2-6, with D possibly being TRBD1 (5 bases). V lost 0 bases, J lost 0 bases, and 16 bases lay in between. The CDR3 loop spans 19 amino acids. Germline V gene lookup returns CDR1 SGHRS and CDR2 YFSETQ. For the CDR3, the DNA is TGCGCCAGCAGCTTGGATGACAGAAATTATTTCTCTGGGGCCAACGTCCTGACTTTC. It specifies CASSLDDRNYFSGANVLTF.

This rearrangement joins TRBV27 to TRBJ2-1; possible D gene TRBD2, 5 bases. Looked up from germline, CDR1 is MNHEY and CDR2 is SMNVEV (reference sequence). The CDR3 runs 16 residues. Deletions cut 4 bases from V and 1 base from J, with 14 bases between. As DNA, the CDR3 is TGTGCCAGCAGTTCGACTGGCGGACTTTCCTACAATGAGCAGTTCTTC. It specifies CASSSTGGLSYNEQFF.

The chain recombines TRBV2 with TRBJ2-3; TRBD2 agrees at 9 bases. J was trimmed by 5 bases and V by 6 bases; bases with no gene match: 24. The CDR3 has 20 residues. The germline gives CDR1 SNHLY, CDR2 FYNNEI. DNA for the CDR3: TGTGCCAGCAGGAAAACCGGGACGTACTTGGCGGGAGGGCCCGGAGATACGCAGTATTTT. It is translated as CASRKTGTYLAGGPGDTQYF.

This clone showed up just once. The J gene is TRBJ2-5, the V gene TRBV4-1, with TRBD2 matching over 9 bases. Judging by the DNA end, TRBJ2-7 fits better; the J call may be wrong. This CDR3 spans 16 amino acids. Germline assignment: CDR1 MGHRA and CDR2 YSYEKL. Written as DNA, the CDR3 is TGCGCCAGCAGCCGAGGACTAGCGTCGAGCTCCTACGAGCAGTACTTC. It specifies CASSRGLASSSYEQYF.

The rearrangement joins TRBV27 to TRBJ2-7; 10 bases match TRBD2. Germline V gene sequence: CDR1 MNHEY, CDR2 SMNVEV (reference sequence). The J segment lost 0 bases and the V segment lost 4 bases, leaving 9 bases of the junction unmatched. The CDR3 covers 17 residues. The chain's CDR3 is CASSWDQTSGPSYEQYF. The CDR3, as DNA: TGTGCCAGCAGTTGGGACCAGACTAGCGGGCCCTCCTACGAGCAGTACTTC.

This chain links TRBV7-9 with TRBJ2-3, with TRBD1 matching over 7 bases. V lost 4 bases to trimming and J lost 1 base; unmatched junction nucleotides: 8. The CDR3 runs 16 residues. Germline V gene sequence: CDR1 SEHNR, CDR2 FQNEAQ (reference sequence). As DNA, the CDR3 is TGTGCCAGCAGCTCACAGACAGGGTGGGGCACAGATACGCAGTATTTT. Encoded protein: CASSSQTGWGTDTQYF.

CDR3 in amino acids: CASRVTRVLTDTQYF. In nucleotides, the CDR3 is TGTGCCAGCAGGGTCACTCGGGTCTTAACAGATACGCAGTATTTT. This sequence joins TRBV2 and TRBJ2-3; D remains ambiguous. The CDR3 is 15 residues long. Trimming took 6 bases from V and 3 from J, leaving 16 bases between them. The germline CDR1 and CDR2 sequences are SNHLY and FYNNEI.

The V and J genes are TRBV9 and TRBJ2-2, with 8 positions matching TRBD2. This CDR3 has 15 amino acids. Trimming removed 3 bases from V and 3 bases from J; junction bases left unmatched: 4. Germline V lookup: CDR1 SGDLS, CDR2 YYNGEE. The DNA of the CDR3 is TGTGCCAGCAGCGGGACTAGCTGGGACACCGGGGAGCTGTTTTTT. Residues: CASSGTSWDTGELFF.

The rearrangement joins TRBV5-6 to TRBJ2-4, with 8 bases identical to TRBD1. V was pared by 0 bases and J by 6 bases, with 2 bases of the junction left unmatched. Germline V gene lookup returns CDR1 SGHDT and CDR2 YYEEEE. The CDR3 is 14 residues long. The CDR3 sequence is CASSLVGTGNIQYF. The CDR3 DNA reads TGTGCCAGCAGCTTGGTGGGGACAGGAAACATTCAGTACTTC.

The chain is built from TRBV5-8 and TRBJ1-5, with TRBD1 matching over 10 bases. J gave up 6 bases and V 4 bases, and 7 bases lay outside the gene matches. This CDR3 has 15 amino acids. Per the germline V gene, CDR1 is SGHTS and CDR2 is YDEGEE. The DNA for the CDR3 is TGTGCCAGCAGCACGGGACAGGGGAACCGTCAGCCCCAGCATTTT. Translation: CASSTGQGNRQPQHF.

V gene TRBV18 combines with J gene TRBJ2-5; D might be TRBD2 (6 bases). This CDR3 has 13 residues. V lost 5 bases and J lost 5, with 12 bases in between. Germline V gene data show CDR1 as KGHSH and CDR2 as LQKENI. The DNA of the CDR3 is TGTGCCAGCTCAATAGCGGACGGTGAGACCCAGTACTTC. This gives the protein CASSIADGETQYF.

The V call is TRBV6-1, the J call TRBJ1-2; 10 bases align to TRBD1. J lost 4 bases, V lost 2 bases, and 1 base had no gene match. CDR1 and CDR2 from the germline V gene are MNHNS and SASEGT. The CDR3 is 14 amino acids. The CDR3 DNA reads TGTGCCAGCAGTGAAAGGACAGGGGGCTATGGCTACACCTTC. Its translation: CASSERTGGYGYTF.

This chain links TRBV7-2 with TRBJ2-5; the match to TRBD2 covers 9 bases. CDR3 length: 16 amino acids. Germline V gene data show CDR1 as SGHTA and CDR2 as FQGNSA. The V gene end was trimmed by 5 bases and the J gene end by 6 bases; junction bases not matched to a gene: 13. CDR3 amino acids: CASSQDRGGATKTQYF. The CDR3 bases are TGTGCCAGCAGCCAAGATCGCGGGGGGGCCACAAAGACCCAGTACTTC.

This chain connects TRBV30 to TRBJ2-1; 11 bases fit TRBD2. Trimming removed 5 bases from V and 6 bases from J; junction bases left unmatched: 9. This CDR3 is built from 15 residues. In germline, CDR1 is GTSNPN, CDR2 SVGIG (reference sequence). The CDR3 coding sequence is TGTGCCTGGGGAGCCGGGACTAGCGGAGCCAATGAGCAGTTCTTC. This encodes CAWGAGTSGANEQFF.

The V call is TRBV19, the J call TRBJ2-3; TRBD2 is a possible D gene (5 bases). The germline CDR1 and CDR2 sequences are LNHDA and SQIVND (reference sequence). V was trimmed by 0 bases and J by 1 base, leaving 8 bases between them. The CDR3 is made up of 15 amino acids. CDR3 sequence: CASSIDRGRTDTQYF. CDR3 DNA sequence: TGTGCCAGTAGTATAGATCGAGGGCGCACAGATACGCAGTATTTT.